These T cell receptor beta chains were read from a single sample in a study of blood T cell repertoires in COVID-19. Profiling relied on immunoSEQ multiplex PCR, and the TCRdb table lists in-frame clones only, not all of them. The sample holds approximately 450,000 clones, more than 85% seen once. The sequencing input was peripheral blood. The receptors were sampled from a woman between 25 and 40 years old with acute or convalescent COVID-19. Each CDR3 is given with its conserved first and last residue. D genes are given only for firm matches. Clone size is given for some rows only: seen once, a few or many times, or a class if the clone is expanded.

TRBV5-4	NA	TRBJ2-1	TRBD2	CASTRPGGNEQFF	TGTGCCAGCACCCGCCCCGGGGGGAATGAGCAGTTCTTC
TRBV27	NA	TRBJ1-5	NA	CASSHISIGRDDQPQHF	TGTGCCAGCAGTCACATTTCCATAGGCAGGGATGATCAGCCCCAGCATTTT
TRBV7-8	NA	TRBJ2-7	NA	CASSLELGGYEQYF	TGTGCCAGCAGCTTGGAACTGGGGGGCTACGAGCAGTACTTC
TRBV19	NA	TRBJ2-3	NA	CATQRGGAITDTQYF	TGTGCCACCCAGAGGGGGGGGGCGATCACAGATACGCAGTATTTT
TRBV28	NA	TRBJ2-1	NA	CATNLHNEQFF	TGTGCCACCAACTTGCACAATGAGCAGTTCTTC
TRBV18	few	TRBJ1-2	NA	CASSPDRNYGYTF	TGTGCCAGCTCACCAGATCGGAACTATGGCTACACCTTC
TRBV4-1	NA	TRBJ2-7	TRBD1	CASSPRTGSYEQYF	TGCGCCAGCAGCCCTCGGACAGGCTCCTACGAGCAGTACTTC
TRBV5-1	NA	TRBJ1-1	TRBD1	CASSLWDSRNTEAFF	TGCGCCAGCAGCTTGTGGGACAGTCGGAACACTGAAGCTTTCTTT
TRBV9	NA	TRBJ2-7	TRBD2	CASSVDSGGASYEQYF	TGTGCCAGCAGCGTAGATAGCGGGGGGGCCTCCTACGAGCAGTACTTC
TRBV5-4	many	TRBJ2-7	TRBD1	CASSLSPGQGAFYEQYF	TGTGCCAGCAGCTTGTCCCCCGGACAGGGGGCTTTCTACGAGCAGTACTTC
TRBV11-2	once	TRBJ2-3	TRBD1	CASSLSGQGIDTQYF	TGTGCCAGCAGCCTGTCGGGACAGGGGATAGATACGCAGTATTTT
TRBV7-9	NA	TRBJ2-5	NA	CASSLAAWETQYF	TGTGCCAGCAGCTTAGCCGCGTGGGAGACCCAGTACTTC
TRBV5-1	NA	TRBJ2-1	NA	CASSPEVETYNEQFF	TGCGCCAGCAGCCCGGAGGTCGAGACCTACAATGAGCAGTTCTTC
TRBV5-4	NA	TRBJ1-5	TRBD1	CASSLDGQGQAQHF	TGTGCCAGCAGCCTGGACGGACAGGGGCAGGCCCAGCATTTT
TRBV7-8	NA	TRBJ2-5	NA	CASSFPQETQYF	TGTGCCAGCAGCTTTCCGCAAGAGACCCAGTACTTC
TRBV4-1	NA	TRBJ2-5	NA	CASSLGVSETQYF	TGCGCCAGCAGCCTAGGGGTTTCGGAGACCCAGTACTTC
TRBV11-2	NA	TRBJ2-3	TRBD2	CASSISGGPLITDTQYF	TGTGCCAGCAGCATTAGCGGGGGGCCCCTTATTACAGATACGCAGTATTTT
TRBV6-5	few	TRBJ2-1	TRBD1	CASSYGGQLYNEQFF	TGTGCCAGCAGTTATGGGGGACAGCTATACAATGAGCAGTTCTTC
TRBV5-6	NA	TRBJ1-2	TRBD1	CASSSIRGPGEELYGYTF	TGTGCCAGCAGTTCTATCAGGGGGCCTGGAGAAGAGCTCTATGGCTACACCTTC
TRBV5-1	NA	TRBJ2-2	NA	CASSFSGEVRTGELFF	TGCGCCAGCAGCTTCAGTGGGGAGGTTAGAACCGGGGAGCTGTTTTTT
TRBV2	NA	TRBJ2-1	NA	CASSDARGNTNEQFF	TGTGCCAGCAGTGATGCGCGGGGTAATACCAATGAGCAGTTCTTC
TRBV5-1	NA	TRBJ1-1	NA	CASNPDQSAEAFF	TGCGCCAGCAATCCGGATCAGAGCGCTGAAGCTTTCTTT
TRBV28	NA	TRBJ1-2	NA	CASSPRGTRYGYTF	TGTGCCAGCAGTCCCCGGGGGACTCGCTATGGCTACACCTTC
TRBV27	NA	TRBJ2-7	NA	CASSLNQGSEQYF	TGTGCCAGCAGTTTGAATCAGGGAAGCGAGCAGTACTTC
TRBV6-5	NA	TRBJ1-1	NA	CASSYYSDTEAFF	TGTGCCAGCAGTTACTATTCGGACACTGAAGCTTTCTTT
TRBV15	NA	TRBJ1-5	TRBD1	CATSRDLPKDRTHQPQHF	TGTGCCACCAGCAGAGACTTACCGAAGGACAGGACTCATCAGCCCCAGCATTTT
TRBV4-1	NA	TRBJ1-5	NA	CASSQVYRVSNQPQHF	TGCGCCAGCAGCCAAGTGTACAGGGTTAGCAATCAGCCCCAGCATTTT
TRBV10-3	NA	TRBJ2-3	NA	CAISEFAGTTQYF	TGTGCCATCAGTGAGTTCGCGGGGACTACGCAGTATTTT
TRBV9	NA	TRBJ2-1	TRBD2	CASSARGGEQFF	TGTGCCAGCAGCGCACGGGGGGGCGAGCAGTTCTTC
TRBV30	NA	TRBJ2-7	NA	CAWSRRGTDEQYF	TGTGCCTGGAGCCGGCGGGGAACGGACGAGCAGTACTTC
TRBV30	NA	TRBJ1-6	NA	CAWDAGSGWYSPLHF	TGTGCCTGGGATGCAGGGTCTGGTTGGTATTCACCCCTCCACTTT
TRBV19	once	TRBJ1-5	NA	CASSTGNQPQHF	TGTGCCAGTAGTACAGGGAATCAGCCCCAGCATTTT
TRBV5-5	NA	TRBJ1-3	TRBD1	CASSRPPGGSGNTIYF	TGTGCCAGCAGCCGCCCCCCAGGGGGCTCTGGAAACACCATATATTTT
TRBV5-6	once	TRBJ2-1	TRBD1	CASSGGPGQVINEQFF	TGTGCCAGCAGCGGAGGTCCGGGACAGGTTATCAATGAGCAGTTCTTC
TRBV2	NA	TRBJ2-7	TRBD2	CASRLERILAGASSYEQYF	TGTGCCAGCAGGCTCGAACGAATACTAGCGGGGGCCTCCTCCTACGAGCAGTACTTC
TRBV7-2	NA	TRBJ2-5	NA	CASSLGQVRGGQETQYF	TGTGCCAGCAGCTTAGGCCAGGTTCGGGGTGGTCAAGAGACCCAGTACTTC
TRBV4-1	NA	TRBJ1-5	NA	CASSIQDISNQPQHF	TGCGCCAGCAGCATACAGGACATTAGCAATCAGCCCCAGCATTTT
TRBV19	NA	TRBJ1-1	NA	CASSPSRHENTEAFF	TGTGCCAGTAGTCCAAGTCGACACGAGAACACTGAAGCTTTCTTT
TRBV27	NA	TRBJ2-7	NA	CASSYRGQGGNYEQYF	TGTGCCAGCAGTTACCGTGGCCAGGGGGGAAACTACGAGCAGTACTTC
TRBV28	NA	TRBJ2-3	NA	CASSLSPNTNTDTQYF	TGTGCCAGCAGTTTATCGCCTAATACGAACACAGATACGCAGTATTTT
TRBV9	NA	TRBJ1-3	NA	CASSVVGAPGNTIYF	TGTGCCAGCAGCGTAGTGGGGGCGCCTGGAAACACCATATATTTT
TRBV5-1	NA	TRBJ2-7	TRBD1	CASSLDRGPYEQYF	TGCGCCAGCAGCTTGGACAGGGGGCCGTACGAGCAGTACTTC
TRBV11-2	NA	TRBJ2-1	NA	CASSLLRVGPAISEQFF	TGTGCCAGCAGCCTATTGAGGGTAGGACCCGCTATTAGTGAGCAGTTCTTC
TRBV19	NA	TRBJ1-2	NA	CASLLPQRVGYTF	TGTGCCAGTCTGCTTCCTCAGAGGGTAGGCTACACCTTC
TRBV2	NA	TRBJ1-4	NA	CASRRSDRPNEKLFF	TGTGCCAGCAGGAGGTCTGACCGACCTAATGAAAAACTGTTTTTT
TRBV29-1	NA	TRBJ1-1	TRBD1	CSVTGGGTEAFF	TGCAGCGTAACAGGGGGGGGCACTGAAGCTTTCTTT